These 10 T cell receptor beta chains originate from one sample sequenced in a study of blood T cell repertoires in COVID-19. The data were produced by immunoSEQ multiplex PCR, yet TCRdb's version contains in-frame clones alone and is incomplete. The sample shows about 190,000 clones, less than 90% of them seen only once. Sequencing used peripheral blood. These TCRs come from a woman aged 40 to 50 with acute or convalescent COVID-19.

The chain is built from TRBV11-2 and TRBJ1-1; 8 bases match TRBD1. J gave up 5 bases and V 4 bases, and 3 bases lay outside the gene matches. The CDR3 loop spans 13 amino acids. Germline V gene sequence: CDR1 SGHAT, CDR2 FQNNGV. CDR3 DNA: TGTGCCAGCAGCTCCCGACAGGGGACTGAAGCTTTCTTT. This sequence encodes CASSSRQGTEAFF.

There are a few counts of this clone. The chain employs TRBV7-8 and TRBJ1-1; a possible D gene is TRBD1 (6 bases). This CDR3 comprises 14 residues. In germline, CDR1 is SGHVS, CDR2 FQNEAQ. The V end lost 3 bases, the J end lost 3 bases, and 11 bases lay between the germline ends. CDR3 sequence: CASSFVQGYTEAFF. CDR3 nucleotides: TGTGCCAGCAGCTTTGTACAGGGTTACACTGAAGCTTTCTTT.

CDR3 sequence reads: CASSFAAGAHGTLGKLFF. In DNA form, the CDR3 reads TGTGCCAGCAGCTTCGCGGCAGGGGCCCATGGGACGCTGGGAAAACTGTTTTTT. This chain uses TRBV5-4 with TRBJ1-4; tentative D call: TRBD1 (6 bases). V was pared by 2 bases and J by 10 bases, with 27 bases between. Germline V gene lookup returns CDR1 SGHNT and CDR2 YYREEE (reference sequence). This CDR3 has 18 amino acids.

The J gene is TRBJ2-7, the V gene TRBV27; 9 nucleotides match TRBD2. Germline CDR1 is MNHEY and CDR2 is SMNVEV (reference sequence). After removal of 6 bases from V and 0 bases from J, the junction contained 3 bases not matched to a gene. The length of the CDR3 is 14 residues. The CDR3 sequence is CASRNSGSSYEQYF. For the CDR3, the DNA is TGTGCCAGCAGGAATAGCGGGAGCTCCTACGAGCAGTACTTC.

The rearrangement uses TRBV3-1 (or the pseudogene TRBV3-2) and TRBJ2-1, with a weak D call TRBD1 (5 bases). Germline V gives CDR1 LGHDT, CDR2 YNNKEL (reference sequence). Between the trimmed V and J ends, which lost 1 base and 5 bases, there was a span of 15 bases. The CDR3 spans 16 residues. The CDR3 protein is CASSQVATAYDNEQFF. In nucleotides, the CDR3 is TGTGCCAGCAGCCAAGTCGCGACAGCCTATGACAATGAGCAGTTCTTC.

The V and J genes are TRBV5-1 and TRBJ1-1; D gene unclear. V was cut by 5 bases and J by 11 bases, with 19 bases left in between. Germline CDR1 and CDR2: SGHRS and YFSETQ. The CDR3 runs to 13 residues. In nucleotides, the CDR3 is TGCGCCAGCAGTTATGCAGCGGATGGAGCCGCTTTCTTT. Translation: CASSYAADGAAFF.

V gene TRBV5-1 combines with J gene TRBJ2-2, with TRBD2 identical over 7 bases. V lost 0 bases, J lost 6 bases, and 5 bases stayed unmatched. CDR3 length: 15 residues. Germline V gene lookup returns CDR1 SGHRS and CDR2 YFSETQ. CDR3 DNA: TGCGCCAGCAGCTTGGCATTAGGGAGGGCCGGGGAGCTGTTTTTT. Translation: CASSLALGRAGELFF. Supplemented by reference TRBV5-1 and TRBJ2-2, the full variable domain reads KAGVTQTPRYLIKTRGQQVTLSCSPISGHRSVSWYQQTPGQGLQFLFEYFSETQRNKGNFPGRFSGRQFSNSRSEMNVSTLELGDSALYLCASSLALGRAGELFFGEGSRLTVL.

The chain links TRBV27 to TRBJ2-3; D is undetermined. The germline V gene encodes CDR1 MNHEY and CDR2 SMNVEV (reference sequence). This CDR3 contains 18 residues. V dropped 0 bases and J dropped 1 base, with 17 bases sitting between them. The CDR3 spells CASSLSNAISSGTDTQYF. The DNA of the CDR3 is TGTGCCAGCAGTTTATCAAACGCTATATCCTCCGGCACAGATACGCAGTATTTT.

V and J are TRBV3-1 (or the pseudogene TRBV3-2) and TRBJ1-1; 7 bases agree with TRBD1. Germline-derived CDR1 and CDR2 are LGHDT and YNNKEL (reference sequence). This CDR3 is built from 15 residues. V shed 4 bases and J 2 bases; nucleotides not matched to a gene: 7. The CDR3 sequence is CASSPADRDNTEAFF. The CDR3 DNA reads TGTGCCAGCAGCCCCGCTGACAGGGACAACACTGAAGCTTTCTTT.

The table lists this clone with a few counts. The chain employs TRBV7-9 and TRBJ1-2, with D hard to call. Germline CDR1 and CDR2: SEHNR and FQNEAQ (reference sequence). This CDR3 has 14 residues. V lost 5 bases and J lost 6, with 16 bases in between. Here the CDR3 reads CASSVWVGEDGYTF. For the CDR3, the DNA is TGTGCCAGCAGCGTCTGGGTGGGTGAGGATGGCTACACCTTC.